One T cell receptor beta chain is described in this entry. What it binds is not known. This specimen comes from a study of T cells after posttransplantation cyclophosphamide. Points from the study as a whole: TRB clonality was highly associated with recipient CMV seropositivity and reactivation.

The protocol was immunoSEQ multiplex PCR, while the TCRdb copy is restricted to in-frame clones and leaves out a portion. The sample consists of around 6,000 clones, nearly 98% of them appearing once. Trimming cost V 5 bases and J 4 bases; bases outside gene matches: 6. CDR3 length: 15 amino acids. Germline V CDR1 and CDR2: ENHRY, SYGVKD. This chain uses TRBV10-3 with TRBJ1-4; 8 positions match TRBD1. This receptor was identified in a man in his forties or fifties in good health, CMV-negative, and a related stem cell transplant donor. The sequenced material came from memory CD4+ T cells sorted from PBMCs. This CDR3 reads CAISSTGGINEKLFF. The CDR3 DNA follows: TGTGCCATCAGTTCCACAGGGGGGATTAATGAAAAACTGTTTTTT.